These T cell receptor beta chains were read from a single sample in a study of blood T cell repertoires in COVID-19. The method was immunoSEQ multiplex PCR; TCRdb's version includes in-frame clones alone and lacks a portion of them. The table includes 110,000 or so clones, around 83% detected once. Material for sequencing was peripheral blood. The receptors come from a woman in her seventies with acute or convalescent COVID-19. Each CDR3 is given with its conserved first and last residue. The D gene is left open where the match is weak. The size of a clone is reported for some rows only, either as once, few or many, or as a class for expanded clones.

d_gene	v_gene	j_gene	abundance	CDR3aa	CDR3nt
TRBD1	TRBV9	TRBJ1-4	-	CASSELTGGFNEKLFF	TGTGCCAGCAGCGAACTTACAGGGGGTTTTAATGAAAAACTGTTTTTT
-	TRBV19	TRBJ1-5	-	CASSFGLISNQPQHF	TGTGCCAGTAGTTTTGGACTCATTAGCAATCAGCCCCAGCATTTT
-	TRBV4-2	TRBJ2-2	few	CASSQSIKSSGELFF	TGTGCCAGCAGCCAGAGTATTAAATCTTCCGGGGAGCTGTTTTTT
TRBD2	TRBV7-8	TRBJ2-3	-	CASSPGLVDTDTQYF	TGTGCCAGCAGCCCGGGACTAGTGGACACAGATACGCAGTATTTT
-	TRBV5-4	TRBJ1-2	-	CASSLAAGRDYGYTF	TGTGCCAGCAGCTTGGCCGCAGGGCGAGACTATGGCTACACCTTC
-	TRBV28	TRBJ1-6	-	CASSFLVSKGNSPLHF	TGTGCCAGCAGTTTTCTGGTTAGCAAGGGGAATTCACCCCTCCACTTT
-	TRBV28	TRBJ1-6	-	CASSLPGDASPLHF	TGTGCCAGCAGTCTCCCAGGGGACGCTTCACCCCTCCACTTT
-	TRBV7-9	TRBJ1-4	-	CASSFTGEKLFF	TGTGCCAGCAGCTTCACGGGTGAAAAACTGTTTTTT
-	TRBV7-3	TRBJ2-1	-	CASGAPGGRGEQFF	TGTGCCAGCGGCGCCCCGGGGGGCAGGGGTGAGCAGTTCTTC
-	TRBV20-1	TRBJ1-1	-	CSARGSREAFF	TGCAGTGCTAGAGGAAGCCGTGAAGCTTTCTTT
TRBD2	TRBV28	TRBJ2-1	-	CASRGTSKSQEFF	TGTGCCAGCAGGGGGACTAGCAAGTCTCAGGAGTTCTTC
TRBD1	TRBV24-1	TRBJ2-6	-	CATSDGQGTPGANVLTF	TGTGCCACCAGTGACGGACAGGGGACTCCTGGGGCCAACGTCCTGACTTTC
TRBD1	TRBV5-5	TRBJ1-1	few	CASSWTGQTEAFF	TGTGCCAGCAGCTGGACGGGACAGACTGAAGCTTTCTTT
-	TRBV18	TRBJ1-1	-	CASSPTEGRDTEAFF	TGTGCCAGCTCACCAACGGAGGGGCGCGACACTGAAGCTTTCTTT
TRBD1	TRBV5-8	TRBJ1-2	-	CASSLDRVGGYTF	TGTGCCAGCAGTCTGGACAGGGTTGGTGGCTACACCTTC
-	TRBV19	TRBJ1-5	-	CASSSRARGFNQPQHF	TGTGCCAGTAGTTCCCGGGCGAGGGGGTTCAATCAGCCCCAGCATTTT
-	TRBV14	TRBJ2-7	-	CASSQEWRPYEQYF	TGTGCCAGCAGCCAAGAATGGAGGCCCTACGAGCAGTACTTC
-	TRBV7-3	TRBJ2-1	-	CASGRGNEQFF	TGTGCCAGCGGACGGGGCAATGAGCAGTTCTTC
-	TRBV5-6	TRBJ1-2	-	CASSPLGEGDPSGYTF	TGTGCCAGCAGCCCCCTCGGGGAGGGCGACCCTTCTGGCTACACCTTC
TRBD2	TRBV4-2	TRBJ2-7	-	CASSQDGGGSPYEQYF	TGTGCCAGCAGCCAAGATGGGGGGGGGTCCCCCTACGAGCAGTACTTC
-	TRBV3-1/TRBV3-2	TRBJ1-5	-	CASSAWVGGEPQHF	TGTGCCAGCAGCGCGTGGGTCGGAGGGGAGCCCCAGCATTTT
-	TRBV5-1	TRBJ2-1	-	CASSPSGTEQFF	TGCGCCAGCAGCCCCTCCGGGACAGAGCAGTTCTTC
TRBD2	TRBV7-3	TRBJ2-7	-	CASSPSGSPYEQYF	TGTGCCAGCAGCCCGAGCGGGAGTCCCTACGAGCAGTACTTC
-	TRBV20-1	TRBJ2-1	-	CSASSRLANRYNEQFF	TGCAGTGCTAGTTCGCGGCTAGCTAATAGATACAATGAGCAGTTCTTC
-	TRBV10-3	TRBJ1-1	-	CAISDPQRMNTEAFF	TGTGCCATCAGTGACCCCCAGAGGATGAACACTGAAGCTTTCTTT
TRBD1	TRBV6-5	TRBJ1-5	-	CASTSGTGLYQPQHF	TGTGCCAGCACCTCCGGGACAGGGTTATATCAGCCCCAGCATTTT
-	TRBV3-1/TRBV3-2	TRBJ2-1	-	CASRASGSNEQFF	TGTGCCAGCAGGGCCTCGGGGAGCAATGAGCAGTTCTTC
-	TRBV7-2	TRBJ1-5	-	CASSPKPGGNQPQHF	TGTGCCAGCAGCCCTAAGCCGGGTGGCAATCAGCCCCAGCATTTT
-	TRBV19	TRBJ2-5	-	CASSIEYRETQYF	TGTGCCAGTAGTATAGAATATCGAGAGACCCAGTACTTC
-	TRBV9	TRBJ2-4	-	CASSAPGPSRNIQYF	TGTGCCAGCAGCGCCCCGGGTCCGAGTCGAAACATTCAGTACTTC
-	TRBV11-2	TRBJ2-5	-	CASSLVFGPRGMEETQYF	TGTGCCAGCAGCTTAGTCTTCGGACCTAGGGGAATGGAAGAGACCCAGTACTTC
-	TRBV7-9	TRBJ2-1	-	CASSPWQGVYNEQFF	TGTGCCAGCAGCCCCTGGCAGGGTGTGTACAATGAGCAGTTCTTC
-	TRBV21-1	TRBJ1-2	-	CASSKGKGQGDGYTF	TGTGCCAGCAGCAAAGGAAAAGGACAGGGTGATGGCTACACCTTC
TRBD2	TRBV6-5	TRBJ2-3	few	CASRREGLADTQYF	TGTGCCAGCAGGCGGGAGGGCCTAGCAGATACGCAGTATTTT
-	TRBV28	TRBJ2-6	-	CASQDSGANVLTF	TGTGCCAGTCAGGACTCTGGGGCCAACGTCCTGACTTTC
-	TRBV7-9	TRBJ2-1	-	CASLFGAEQFF	TGTGCCAGCCTCTTTGGGGCTGAGCAGTTCTTC
-	TRBV2	TRBJ2-2	-	CASSETTVSTGELFF	TGTGCCAGCAGTGAGACAACAGTCTCCACCGGGGAGCTGTTTTTT
TRBD2	TRBV7-2	TRBJ2-1	-	CASSLDETSGGERFF	TGTGCCAGCAGCTTAGATGAGACTAGCGGGGGAGAACGGTTCTTC
TRBD2	TRBV28	TRBJ2-5	-	CASSFGGRAEAQYF	TGTGCCAGCAGTTTCGGCGGGAGGGCAGAGGCCCAGTACTTC
-	TRBV6-1	TRBJ2-1	-	CASSEGESEIDGQFF	TGTGCCAGCAGTGAAGGTGAGTCGGAGATCGATGGGCAGTTCTTC
TRBD2	TRBV2	TRBJ2-1	once	CASRSGGLYNEQFF	TGTGCCAGCCGGAGCGGGGGCCTCTACAATGAGCAGTTCTTC